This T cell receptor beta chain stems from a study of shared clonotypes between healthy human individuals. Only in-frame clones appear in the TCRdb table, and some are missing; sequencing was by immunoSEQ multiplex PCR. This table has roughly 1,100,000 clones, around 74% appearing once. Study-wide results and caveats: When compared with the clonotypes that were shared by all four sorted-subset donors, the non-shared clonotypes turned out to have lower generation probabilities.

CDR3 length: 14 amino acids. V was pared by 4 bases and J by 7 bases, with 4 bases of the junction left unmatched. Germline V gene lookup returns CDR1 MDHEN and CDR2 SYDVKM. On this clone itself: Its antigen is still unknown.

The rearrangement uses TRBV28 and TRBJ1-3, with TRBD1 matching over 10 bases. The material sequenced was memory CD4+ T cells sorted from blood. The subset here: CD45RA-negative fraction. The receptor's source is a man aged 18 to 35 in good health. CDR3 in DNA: TGTGCCAGCAGTTCGGGACAGGGGCCCAACACCATATATTTT. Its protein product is CASSSGQGPNTIYF.